This TCR beta chain was sequenced for a study of T cell responses to AZD1222 COVID-19 vaccine. Study details: The study pooled second doses at about 4 or about 12 weeks.

Using immunoSEQ multiplex PCR, the repertoire was profiled, and TCRdb retains in-frame clones only, with some absent. The table includes roughly 130,000 clones, roughly 87% detected once. Broader study findings: Possibly, clonal diversity was underestimated; donors were largely white British and included more females. Regions left unmutated in variants are reportedly the target of nearly half of spike-specific TCRs. Dominant at 160-218 and 743-854, vaccine-associated CD4 TCRs also spanned spike.

This clone was observed once. Antigen unknown. Germline CDR1 is SGHTA and CDR2 is FQGTGA. The CDR3 loop spans 16 amino acids. V lost 2 bases, J lost 4 bases, and 15 bases lay in between. The specimen comprised peripheral blood, sampled on day 0 of AZD1222 vaccination. The origin of this receptor is an adult in good health. The genes are TRBV7-3 and TRBJ1-3; tentative D call: TRBD1 (5 bases). Here the CDR3 reads CASSLFPGSNGNTIYF. CDR3 sequence (DNA): TGTGCCAGCAGCTTATTTCCAGGGTCTAACGGAAACACCATATATTTT.